The clone carrying this T cell receptor (beta chain) was detected a few times. As yet, its antigen is unknown. This entry comes from a study of T-cell reconstitution after alpha-beta-depleted transplantation in children. V was trimmed by 3 bases and J by 8 bases, leaving 27 bases between them. This CDR3 comprises 18 residues. Per germline, CDR1 SGHRS and CDR2 YFSETQ. This sample's TCRbeta library carried unique molecular identifier barcodes. TCRdb independently ran MiXCR on the PCR reads; one entry per CDR3 protein. The sample records fewer than 550,000 distinct CDR3 sequences, around 16% being singletons. Study results and caveats: Some patients' high day-60 TCRbeta diversity was traced to surviving recipient T cells and thymic progenitors. About two months after transplant, alpha-beta T cells reportedly came from several hundred expanded graft clones.

The chain uses TRBV5-1 and TRBJ2-1; possibly TRBD2 for D (5 bases). Source: PBMCs, mostly from graft donor cells, taken 360 days after TCRalphabeta/CD19-depleted stem cell transplant. The receptor comes from a boy less than two years old who had a stem cell transplant for Wiskott-Aldrich syndrome, so the T cells may come from the graft donor. This CDR3 is CASSSGFGRQGNSDEQFF. The CDR3 DNA is TGCGCCAGCAGCTCGGGGTTCGGCCGTCAAGGAAACAGCGATGAGCAGTTCTTC.